The 10 T cell receptor beta chains in this list originate from one sample, sequenced in a study of blood T cell repertoires in COVID-19. TCRdb keeps only in-frame clones here, not all; method: immunoSEQ multiplex PCR. The sample shows tens of thousands of clones, roughly 86% of them seen only once. Sequencing was performed on peripheral blood. The receptor set was obtained from a man in his sixties with acute or convalescent COVID-19.

CDR3 nucleotide sequence: TGCGCCAGCAGCTTGCCCAGGGCGAGAGAGCAGTACTTC. This sequence encodes CASSLPRAREQYF. V is TRBV5-1 and J is TRBJ2-7; tentatively, D is TRBD1 (5 bases). Germline V gene data show CDR1 as SGHRS and CDR2 as YFSETQ. The CDR3 totals 13 residues. With 1 base removed from V and 7 bases from J, the gap between germline ends came to 12 bases.

The J gene is TRBJ2-3, the V gene TRBV6-5; perhaps TRBD2 as D (5 bases). Between the trimmed V and J ends, which lost 5 bases and 9 bases, there was a span of 15 bases. CDR3 size: 13 residues. Germline assignment: CDR1 MNHEY and CDR2 SVGAGI. For the CDR3, the DNA is TGTGCCAGCAGTACGGAAAGTGGCGGGACGCAGTATTTT. Its protein product is CASSTESGGTQYF.

The chain recombines TRBV3-1 (or the pseudogene TRBV3-2) with TRBJ2-1, with D possibly being TRBD2 (6 bases). This CDR3 has 16 amino acids. From germline, CDR1 is LGHDT and CDR2 YNNKEL (reference sequence). Trimming took off 4 bases at V and 4 bases at J, with 17 bases between the two ends. CDR3 in DNA: TGTGCCAGCAGCCCGCTGGGGGGAAGAGGTTACAATGAGCAGTTCTTC. This sequence encodes CASSPLGGRGYNEQFF.

The V call is TRBV7-9, the J call TRBJ1-6; 9 bases map to TRBD1. The V and J ends lost 3 bases and 9 bases, in that order; junction bases with no gene match: 9. CDR3 length: 16 residues. CDR1 and CDR2 (germline): SEHNR, FQNEAQ (reference sequence). The CDR3 DNA is TGTGCCAGCAGCTTCGGGTCGGGACAGGGCACTTCACCCCTCCACTTT. It translates to CASSFGSGQGTSPLHF.

This clone has a single count. V gene TRBV4-1 combines with J gene TRBJ1-1; no reliable D call. Trimming removed 4 bases from V and 3 bases from J, with 18 bases in between. CDR1 and CDR2 (germline): MGHRA, YSYEKL. The CDR3 loop spans 16 amino acids. The CDR3 reads CASSRLLGVYDTEAFF. The CDR3 DNA follows: TGCGCCAGCAGCCGACTGCTGGGAGTGTACGACACTGAAGCTTTCTTT.

The rearrangement joins TRBV7-9 to TRBJ1-5; TRBD1 aligns across 7 bases. Germline V lookup: CDR1 SEHNR, CDR2 FQNEAQ (reference sequence). The CDR3 runs 14 residues. Trimming took 6 bases from V and 3 from J; bases not matched to a gene: 5. CDR3 bases: TGTGCCAGCAGTCATACAGGGGTCAATCAGCCCCAGCATTTT. Protein: CASSHTGVNQPQHF.

This clone came up once. The V call is TRBV6-2 or TRBV6-3, the J call TRBJ1-4; D unclear. V lost 6 bases, J lost 0 bases, and 14 bases lay in between. Per the germline V gene, CDR1 is MNHEY and CDR2 is SVGEGT. The CDR3 is 16 residues long. CDR3 region: CASSSTIGTTNEKLFF. CDR3 DNA sequence: TGTGCCAGCAGCTCTACAATCGGGACAACTAATGAAAAACTGTTTTTT.

The J gene is TRBJ1-1, the V gene TRBV27; 8 nucleotides align to TRBD1. V trimming: 4 bases; J trimming: 9 bases; junction bases outside the gene matches: 4. This CDR3 has 12 amino acids. CDR1 is MNHEY, CDR2 SMNVEV, per germline (reference sequence). The CDR3 sequence is CASSYTGGKAFF. CDR3 nucleotide sequence: TGTGCCAGCAGTTATACAGGGGGGAAAGCTTTCTTT.

The CDR3 nucleotides read TGTGCCAGCAGCCAAGTGGGTCCGACAGGAACTGAAGCTTTCTTT. Its protein product is CASSQVGPTGTEAFF. V and J are TRBV3-1 (or the pseudogene TRBV3-2) and TRBJ1-1, with TRBD1 as a possible D gene (6 bases). CDR1 is LGHDT, CDR2 YNNKEL, per germline (reference sequence). Deletions cut 1 base from V and 5 bases from J, with 14 bases between. The length of the CDR3 is 15 residues.

This sequence joins TRBV30 and TRBJ2-3; 8 bases are shared with TRBD2. CDR3 size: 14 residues. After removal of 4 bases from V and 0 bases from J, the junction contained 3 bases not matched to a gene. Germline CDR1 reads GTSNPN; CDR2 reads SVGIG (reference sequence). The CDR3 DNA reads as TGTGCCTGGACGGCTAGCGGGAGCACAGATACGCAGTATTTT. This translates into CAWTASGSTDTQYF.